The 21 T cell receptor beta chains in this list originate from one sample, sequenced in a study of naive and memory T cell subsets (dated by TCRdb to the late 2010s). The study reported a robust and sensitive protocol to amplify, sequence and analyze TCRs, based on 3' ligation of a UMI-containing oligonucleotide to TCR cDNA. Library prep was done by 5' RACE. Sequencing took place on an Illumina MiSeq. The ligated cDNA was amplified in four rounds of PCR with nested alpha and beta constant region primers together with the SP2 primer. In-frame beta chains were kept once TCRdb had trimmed the public reads at Q25 with fastp and called clones with MiXCR. CDR3 protein duplicates are merged, each entry listing the most common genes and DNA. The sample has about 48,000 distinct CDR3 sequences on record, around 5% of them singletons. The ten largest clones capture around 0.84% of the sample. These receptors were taken from a female donor in good health.

To note about this clonotype: This may be a read error: a much more frequent sequence differs by one nucleotide. J is TRBJ2-1 and V is TRBV5-1; D may be TRBD2 (6 bases). The germline V gene has CDR1 SGHRS and CDR2 YFSETQ. The CDR3 sequence is 16 residues long. CDR3 nucleotide sequence: TGCGTCAGCAGCTTGGTGTCCGGGACTTCAAACAATGAGCAGTTCTTC. Its translation is CVSSLVSGTSNNEQFF.

This clonotype was counted ten times or more. The chain uses TRBV6-6 and TRBJ1-2, with D uncertain. The germline V and J ends were trimmed by 3 bases and 2 bases, with 7 bases remaining between them. CDR3 length equals 13 residues. CDR1 is MNHNY, CDR2 SVGAGI, per germline (reference sequence). The CDR3 DNA is TGTGCCAGCAGTTATTTACGCAACTATGGCTACACCTTC. Amino acid sequence: CASSYLRNYGYTF.

J is TRBJ2-1 and V is TRBV4-3; 10 nucleotides line up with TRBD1. The trim removed 4 bases at V and 4 bases at J, leaving 4 bases unmatched. This CDR3 has 15 amino acids. The germline V gene encodes CDR1 LGHNA and CDR2 YSLEER. This chain's CDR3 is CASSRRDRGYNEQFF. In nucleotides, the CDR3 is TGCGCCAGCAGCCGACGGGACAGGGGTTACAATGAGCAGTTCTTC.

This clonotype has at least ten counts. The J gene is TRBJ2-5, the V gene TRBV24-1; D may be TRBD1 or TRBD2 (5 bases each). The length of the CDR3 is 13 residues. In germline, CDR1 is KGHDR, CDR2 SFDVKD. V was shortened by 4 bases and J by 4 bases, with 9 bases between the two germline ends. The CDR3 here is CATSEGRVETQYF. The DNA of the CDR3 is TGTGCCACCAGTGAGGGGCGGGTAGAGACCCAGTACTTC.

This clonotype was recorded many times. The chain's CDR3 is CASTQGTKRSTDTQYF. The CDR3, as DNA: TGCGCCAGCACCCAAGGGACCAAACGAAGCACAGATACGCAGTATTTT. The V and J genes are TRBV5-1 and TRBJ2-3; D assignment may be TRBD1 or TRBD2 (5 bases each). Germline-derived CDR1 and CDR2 are SGHRS and YFSETQ. This CDR3 is 16 amino acids long. V lost 6 bases to trimming and J lost 0 bases, with 17 bases between them.

This clonotype was found many times. The J gene is TRBJ2-7, the V gene TRBV24-1; no clear D. Trimming stripped 5 bases from V and 6 bases from J, with 7 bases between. The germline V gene has CDR1 KGHDR and CDR2 SFDVKD. The CDR3 consists of 11 residues. DNA for the CDR3: TGTGCCACCAGTGGTCGGATCGAGCAGTACTTC. It translates to CATSGRIEQYF.

At least ten counts were recorded for this clonotype. The chain uses TRBV5-1 and TRBJ2-7; D is ambiguous. The germline CDR1 and CDR2 sequences are SGHRS and YFSETQ. This CDR3 is built from 13 residues. V was clipped by 7 bases and J by 1 base, with 12 bases between them. Written as DNA, the CDR3 is TGCGCCAGCGCCAGGTCCCTTTCCTACGAGCAGTACTTC. Its translation: CASARSLSYEQYF. The entire variable domain, with the rest obtained from reference TRBV5-1 and TRBJ2-7, is as follows: KAGVTQTPRYLIKTRGQQVTLSCSPISGHRSVSWYQQTPGQGLQFLFEYFSETQRNKGNFPGRFSGRQFSNSRSEMNVSTLELGDSALYLCASARSLSYEQYFGPGTRLTVT.

This clonotype was recorded many times. The gene calls are TRBV2 and TRBJ2-7, with 8 bases matching TRBD1. Germline V gives CDR1 SNHLY, CDR2 FYNNEI. The V gene end was trimmed by 3 bases and the J gene end by 7 bases; junction bases not matched to a gene: 8. This CDR3 region has 14 residues. The CDR3 DNA reads as TGTGCCAGCAGTGAGCGAGACAGGGGACGGGAGCAGTACTTC. It yields the protein CASSERDRGREQYF.

There are many counts of this clonotype. The V call is TRBV29-1, the J call TRBJ2-7, with D perhaps matching TRBD1 (5 bases). The CDR3 runs 12 residues. Deletions cut 6 bases from V and 3 bases from J, with 12 bases between. Germline-derived CDR1 and CDR2 are SQVTM and ANQGSEA. CDR3 protein: CSVTQDIYEQYF. The CDR3 DNA sequence: TGCAGCGTAACACAGGATATCTACGAGCAGTACTTC.

This clonotype was seen at least ten times. The DNA of the CDR3 is TGTGCCAGCAGCACACGGACAGGGATTGCTGAAGCTTTCTTT. Protein sequence: CASSTRTGIAEAFF. The gene calls are TRBV5-4 and TRBJ1-1; 8 bases are shared with TRBD1. This CDR3 region has 14 residues. After removal of 4 bases from V and 6 bases from J, the junction contained 8 bases not matched to a gene. Germline lookup yields CDR1 SGHNT and CDR2 YYREEE (reference sequence).

This clonotype was counted ten times or more. The chain carries TRBV29-1 and TRBJ1-2; TRBD1 is a possible D gene (5 bases). V was shortened by 8 bases and J by 8 bases, with 15 bases between the two germline ends. This CDR3 has 11 amino acids. Germline V gene lookup returns CDR1 SQVTM and CDR2 ANQGSEA. As DNA, the CDR3 is TGCAGCCTATGGACACCGTCAGGCTACACCTTC. Encoded protein: CSLWTPSGYTF.

This clonotype has a count of ten or more. The chain joins TRBV29-1 to TRBJ2-1; 14 nucleotides match TRBD2. Germline V gene sequence: CDR1 SQVTM, CDR2 ANQGSEA. V shed 8 bases, J shed 6 bases, and the junction held 6 bases outside the gene matches. The CDR3 has 14 amino acids. The CDR3 here is CSSTGTSGSNEQFF. The DNA of the CDR3 is TGCAGCTCTACCGGGACTAGCGGGAGCAATGAGCAGTTCTTC.

This clonotype has a count of ten or more. The chain employs TRBV20-1 and TRBJ1-1, with a possible D match to TRBD1 (5 bases). Germline V lookup: CDR1 DFQATT, CDR2 SNEGSKA (reference sequence). V was shortened by 3 bases and J by 0 bases, with 14 bases between the two germline ends. This CDR3 region has 15 residues. The CDR3 is CSARGRGGLNTEAFF. For the CDR3, the DNA is TGCAGTGCTAGGGGGCGGGGGGGATTGAACACTGAAGCTTTCTTT.

Many counts were recorded for this clonotype. CDR3 DNA sequence: TGCAGCGTAAGGAGGGGGCAGGGGAACTATGGCTACACCTTC. The encoded protein is CSVRRGQGNYGYTF. The V gene is TRBV29-1, the J gene TRBJ1-2; 7 nucleotides agree with TRBD1. Per the germline V gene, CDR1 is SQVTM and CDR2 is ANQGSEA. The CDR3 sequence is 14 residues long. V lost 6 bases, J lost 2 bases, and 9 bases stayed unmatched.

Notes on this clonotype: The junction and the germline gene differ at one end; a read error may be behind it. The V gene is TRBV11-1, the J gene TRBJ1-2, with TRBD1 matching 8 bases. The length of the CDR3 is 13 residues. Germline CDR1 SGHAT, CDR2 FQDESV (reference sequence). DNA for the CDR3: TGTGCCAGCAGCCCGGGACAGGCTAATGGCGACACCTTC. Protein sequence: CASSPGQANGDTF.

This clonotype was recorded at least ten times. The V and J genes are TRBV14 and TRBJ1-3; no clear D. This CDR3 is 16 amino acids long. Germline CDR1 and CDR2: SGHDN and FVKESK. Trimming stripped 0 bases from V and 2 bases from J, with 11 bases between. The CDR3 here is CASSQDLAATGNTIYF. The CDR3 DNA is TGTGCCAGCAGCCAAGATCTCGCGGCAACTGGAAACACCATATATTTT.

This clonotype was seen repeatedly, ten times or more. V is TRBV7-6 and J is TRBJ2-7, with D hard to call. The CDR3 has 13 residues. The germline V gene encodes CDR1 SGHVS and CDR2 FNYEAQ. The V end lost 5 bases, the J end lost 2 bases, and 10 bases lay between the germline ends. CDR3 sequence (DNA): TGTGCCAGCAGCGACCTATTGACCTACGAGCAGTACTTC. Amino acid sequence: CASSDLLTYEQYF.

This clonotype was detected ten times or more. CDR3 DNA: TGTGCCAGCAGCTTGGAGTATCAGACCCGCTCCTACGAGCAGTACTTC. It yields the protein CASSLEYQTRSYEQYF. The chain carries TRBV5-5 and TRBJ2-7; no firm D call. Germline V gene data show CDR1 as SGHKS and CDR2 as YYEKEE (reference sequence). V lost 0 bases, J lost 0 bases, and 13 bases lay in between. There are 16 residues in the CDR3.

This clonotype appeared a few times. This rearrangement joins TRBV6-5 to TRBJ2-7; no firm D call. CDR1 and CDR2 (germline): MNHEY, SVGAGI. The CDR3 covers 15 residues. The V end lost 2 bases, the J end lost 3 bases, and 14 bases lay between the germline ends. The CDR3 sequence is CASSYGSFTDYEQYF. CDR3 sequence (DNA): TGTGCCAGCAGTTACGGGTCGTTTACCGACTACGAGCAGTACTTC.

In its sample, this clonotype was seen many times. V and J are TRBV7-6 and TRBJ1-4, with D possibly matching TRBD1 (5 bases). CDR1 is SGHVS and CDR2 is FNYEAQ in the germline V gene. This CDR3 has 15 residues. V shed 1 base and J shed 8 bases, with 14 bases lying between them. In DNA form, the CDR3 reads TGTGCCAGCAGCTTAGGAGGGGCCGGTGAAGAAAAACTGTTTTTT. Its translation is CASSLGGAGEEKLFF.

This clonotype has a count of ten or more. The chain employs TRBV28 and TRBJ2-5, with 13 bases that match TRBD2. Germline V gives CDR1 MDHEN, CDR2 SYDVKM. Losses at the gene ends were 3 bases for V and 2 bases for J; bases not matched to a gene: 6. The CDR3 covers 17 residues. CDR3 amino acids: CASSFGLAGERQETQYF. CDR3 nucleotide sequence: TGTGCCAGCAGTTTCGGACTAGCGGGAGAGAGGCAAGAGACCCAGTACTTC. The complete variable domain, with remaining parts taken from reference TRBV28 and TRBJ2-5, reads DVKVTQSSRYLVKRTGEKVFLECVQDMDHENMFWYRQDPGLGLRLIYFSYDVKMKEKGDIPEGYSVSREKKERFSLILESASTNQTSMYLCASSFGLAGERQETQYFGPGTRLLVL.